The rows below give T cell receptor beta chains drawn from one sample of a study of T cell changes during pregnancy in multiple sclerosis. TCRdb keeps only in-frame clones here, not all; method: immunoSEQ multiplex PCR. Of tens of thousands of clones listed, 80% to 95% are singletons. Sequenced here: peripheral blood, sampled in the third trimester of pregnancy. The receptors here all came from a female donor with multiple sclerosis, enrolled in a pregnancy study. CDR3s include the opening cysteine and the closing phenylalanine or tryptophan. Fields, in order: V gene, J gene, CDR3 protein.

>TRBV5-1|TRBJ2-2
CASSPTGGNVRGELFF
>TRBV7-2|TRBJ1-2
CASSLAIDYGYTF
>TRBV18|TRBJ2-3
CASSPPGQGGRGTDTQYF
>TRBV19|TRBJ2-5
CASSPGTGIEKTQYF
>TRBV6-1|TRBJ2-5
CASSGLAGGPETQYF
>TRBV19|TRBJ2-4
CASSTQGALAKNIQYF
>TRBV11-3|TRBJ2-2
CASSPRDRTGELFF
>TRBV2|TRBJ2-7
CASSEVAGGLDEQYF
>TRBV5-6|TRBJ2-3
CASSVPGLAGSTDTQYF
>TRBV6-6|-
CASSRGGSSLYEQYF
>TRBV29-1|TRBJ1-2
CSGGTAWGYTF
>TRBV18|TRBJ2-1
CASSPPLWDRGYNEQFF
>TRBV5-4|TRBJ2-1
CASSTDSHLGNEQFF
>TRBV7-9|TRBJ1-1
CASSLVMNTEAFF
>TRBV7-2|TRBJ2-5
CASSLGLAGVIKTQYF
>TRBV2|TRBJ2-7
CASSEKPSGYYEQYF
>TRBV7-9|TRBJ2-7
CASSLLLYEQYF
>TRBV12-5|TRBJ1-2
CASGRQGYPRDNGYTF
>TRBV7-2|TRBJ2-7
CASSPYRDGRLEQYF
>TRBV7-9|TRBJ2-1
CASSLRTGTSFYNEQFF
>TRBV10-3|TRBJ2-5
CAIRGQGNQETQYF
>TRBV6-5|TRBJ2-7
CASSPAGGGVYEQYF
>TRBV5-6|TRBJ2-5
CASSETGTGIKIWETQYF
>TRBV4-2|TRBJ2-3
CASSRTSGSADTQYF
>TRBV19|TRBJ1-3
CASRPGLSGNTIYF
>TRBV15|TRBJ1-5
CATSQRRTGTLNQPQHF
>TRBV6-6|TRBJ2-3
CASRSGQVADTQYF
>TRBV5-8|TRBJ2-3
CASSRLAGVVDTQYF
>TRBV28|TRBJ2-1
CASKTGGIFNEQFF
>TRBV6-1|TRBJ1-1
CASSEIPVNTEAFF
>TRBV19|TRBJ2-1
CASSMIRLAGVQFF
>TRBV5-1|TRBJ1-6
CASSPGPRENSPLHF